Sequencing of this T cell receptor (beta chain) was carried out in a study of T cell repertoires in cytomegalovirus infection. Study-wide background: Alongside well-studied HLA-B-restricted CMV epitopes, recently identified HLA-C-restricted CMV epitopes were also used. Indicated by public TCR beta signatures were CMV infection and matching HLA type. Study conclusions and caveats: Dominant in the ex vivo response were TCR beta clonotypes restricted by HLA-C and specific for CMV. Based on cumulative public TCR beta family frequency, carriers of CMV plus the relevant HLA were identified.

TCRdb itself ran the reads through MiXCR, one entry per CDR3 protein. In the table there are approximately 1,000,000 distinct CDR3 sequences, around 29% of which are singletons. The germline V gene has CDR1 SGHTA and CDR2 FQGTGA. The CDR3 is 12 residues long. Trimming removed 1 base from V and 5 bases from J, with 6 bases in between. A word on this clonotype: Its antigen is not known.

The V call is TRBV7-3, the J call TRBJ2-7; maybe TRBD1 (5 bases). The clonotype originates from a human donor in good health (CMV status not recorded). Some clones in this sample may be carry-over from other donors' samples. This specimen consisted of cultured CD8+ T cells from PBMCs, obtained from culture after CMV antigen stimulation. The CDR3 coding sequence is TGTGCCAGCAGCTTAAAGACAGACGAGCAGTACTTC. Its protein is CASSLKTDEQYF.